These 14 T cell receptor beta chains were all obtained from the same sample, sequenced in a study of cytomegalovirus exposure and HLA in healthy donors. Assay used: immunoSEQ multiplex PCR; TCRdb lists only in-frame clones, some missing. This sample has under 150,000 clones, with approximately 87% found just once. Sequenced sample: PBMCs. The receptors were gathered from a woman aged 18 to 35 in good health and CMV-seropositive.

This clone has only one observation. The V call is TRBV4-3, the J call TRBJ2-7; tentative D call: TRBD1 (5 bases). V lost 0 bases and J 4 bases, leaving 13 bases between the germline ends. Germline V gene sequence: CDR1 LGHNA, CDR2 YSLEER. The CDR3 is made up of 15 amino acids. In nucleotides, the CDR3 is TGCGCCAGCAGCCAAGAATCCAGACAGCCTTACGAGCAGTACTTC. It specifies CASSQESRQPYEQYF.

The chain employs TRBV4-2 and TRBJ2-5; 10 bases agree with TRBD2. After removal of 5 bases from V and 5 bases from J, the junction contained 14 bases not matched to a gene. The CDR3 loop spans 17 amino acids. CDR1 and CDR2 from the germline V gene are LGHNA and YNFKEQ. The CDR3 nucleotides are TGTGCCAGCAGCGCCTTCAGCGGGAGGGGGAATGGTGAGACCCAGTACTTC. It encodes CASSAFSGRGNGETQYF.

The rearrangement joins TRBV6-6 to TRBJ1-5; D ambiguous. The CDR3 totals 12 residues. V dropped 1 base and J dropped 7 bases, with 5 bases sitting between them. Germline V gene sequence: CDR1 MNHNY, CDR2 SVGAGI (reference sequence). CDR3: CASSYFPQPQHF. The CDR3 region has the DNA TGTGCCAGCAGTTACTTCCCGCAGCCCCAGCATTTT.

The chain uses TRBV4-3 and TRBJ2-7, with 8 bases aligning to TRBD2. The germline V gene has CDR1 LGHNA and CDR2 YSLEER. The trim removed 4 bases at V and 6 bases at J, leaving 5 bases unmatched. The CDR3 contains 13 residues. The CDR3 nucleotides read TGCGCCAGCAGCCCTACCGGGACTAGCGAGCAGTACTTC. It is translated as CASSPTGTSEQYF.

This clone appeared a single time. The genes are TRBV2 and TRBJ2-5; weak D call: TRBD2 (6 bases). CDR1 and CDR2 (germline): SNHLY, FYNNEI. V dropped 8 bases and J dropped 5 bases, with 24 bases sitting between them. This CDR3 spans 16 amino acids. The CDR3 DNA reads as TGTGCCAGCCGCCAGCAGGGACTCGCCGCACTGGAGACCCAGTACTTC. It yields the protein CASRQQGLAALETQYF.

The chain links TRBV5-1 to TRBJ1-2, with 7 bases fitting TRBD1. V gave up 0 bases and J gave up 4 bases; unmatched junction bases: 9. Germline CDR1 SGHRS, CDR2 YFSETQ. This CDR3 region has 16 residues. In DNA form, the CDR3 reads TGCGCCAGCAGCTTGGAGGGACAGACTTCAATCTATGGCTACACCTTC. This gives the protein CASSLEGQTSIYGYTF.

The rearrangement links TRBV19 to TRBJ1-5; tentatively, D is TRBD1 (6 bases). CDR3 length: 16 amino acids. V gave up 4 bases and J gave up 2 bases, with 15 bases separating them. Looked up from germline, CDR1 is LNHDA and CDR2 is SQIVND (reference sequence). DNA of the CDR3: TGTGCCAGTAGTACCGCTTCAGGGGTCGGCAATCAGCCCCAGCATTTT. Encoded protein: CASSTASGVGNQPQHF.

This chain uses TRBV7-9 with TRBJ1-1; D may be TRBD1 (6 bases). Germline-derived CDR1 and CDR2 are SEHNR and FQNEAQ (reference sequence). CDR3 length: 14 residues. V lost 5 bases and J lost 4, with 14 bases in between. CDR3 nucleotides: TGTGCCAGCAGCCCCGCCCAGACAGGCACTGAAGCTTTCTTT. It is translated as CASSPAQTGTEAFF.

The chain joins TRBV7-9 to TRBJ2-1; 7 positions match TRBD1. CDR3 length: 15 residues. The V gene's germline CDR1 is SEHNR and CDR2 FQNEAQ (reference sequence). V lost 6 bases to trimming and J lost 5 bases; unmatched junction nucleotides: 10. CDR3 protein: CASSLIGTANNEQFF. CDR3 DNA sequence: TGTGCCAGCAGTTTAATCGGGACAGCCAACAATGAGCAGTTCTTC.

The gene calls are TRBV4-1 and TRBJ2-5; 10 bases are shared with TRBD1. Germline values: CDR1 MGHRA, CDR2 YSYEKL. V trimming: 4 bases; J trimming: 5 bases; junction bases outside the gene matches: 10. This CDR3 contains 16 residues. This CDR3 reads CASSLSGQGRLETQYF. In DNA form, the CDR3 reads TGCGCCAGCAGCCTCTCGGGACAGGGGAGATTGGAGACCCAGTACTTC.

V and J are TRBV30 and TRBJ2-3; 11 positions agree with TRBD2. Germline V lookup: CDR1 GTSNPN, CDR2 SVGIG (reference sequence). This CDR3 is built from 15 residues. The trim removed 5 bases at V and 4 bases at J, leaving 8 bases unmatched. CDR3 DNA sequence: TGTGCCTGGGGCTCGGGGACTAGCGGACCAGATACGCAGTATTTT. Amino acids: CAWGSGTSGPDTQYF. The whole variable domain, filled in from reference TRBV30 and TRBJ2-3, reads SQTIHQWPATLVQPVGSPLSLECTVEGTSNPNLYWYRQAAGRGLQLLFYSVGIGQISSEVPQNLSASRPQDRQFILSSKKLLLSDSGFYLCAWGSGTSGPDTQYFGPGTRLTVL.

J is TRBJ2-1 and V is TRBV2; 7 bases align to TRBD2. Germline V lookup: CDR1 SNHLY, CDR2 FYNNEI. The CDR3 sequence is 14 residues long. Losses at the gene ends were 6 bases for V and 8 bases for J; bases not matched to a gene: 10. CDR3 bases: TGTGCCAGCAGGACCCCCGGGGGGTGGGATGAGCAGTTCTTC. As protein: CASRTPGGWDEQFF.

V usage is TRBV7-2 and J usage is TRBJ1-1, with 8 bases aligning to TRBD1. This CDR3 spans 14 amino acids. Germline-derived CDR1 and CDR2 are SGHTA and FQGNSA. Unmatched junction bases numbered 4, after V lost 3 bases and J lost 4 bases. The CDR3 loop reads CASSFRDRRTEAFF. CDR3 sequence (DNA): TGTGCCAGCAGCTTCCGGGACAGGCGCACTGAAGCTTTCTTT. Full variable domain (outside the CDR3, taken from reference TRBV7-2 and TRBJ1-1): GAGVSQSPSNKVTEKGKDVELRCDPISGHTALYWYRQSLGQGLEFLIYFQGNSAPDKSGLPSDRFSAERTGGSVSTLTIQRTQQEDSAVYLCASSFRDRRTEAFFGQGTRLTVV.

This clone was seen once. The chain has TRBV18 and TRBJ2-3, with TRBD2 matching 12 bases. Germline CDR1 and CDR2: KGHSH and LQKENI. The J segment lost 3 bases and the V segment lost 6 bases, leaving 4 bases of the junction unmatched. The CDR3 contains 15 residues. CDR3 sequence reads: CASSRTSGKTDTQYF. DNA of the CDR3: TGTGCCAGCTCTCGGACTAGCGGGAAAACAGATACGCAGTATTTT. The variable domain in full, with the rest retrieved from reference TRBV18 and TRBJ2-3, is NAGVMQNPRHLVRRRGQEARLRCSPMKGHSHVYWYRQLPEEGLKFMVYLQKENIIDESGMPKERFSAEFPKEGPSILRIQQVVRGDSAAYFCASSRTSGKTDTQYFGPGTRLTVL.